The 21 T cell receptor beta chains below were found in one sample sequenced in a study of blood T cell repertoires in COVID-19. Measured with immunoSEQ multiplex PCR; TCRdb has only the in-frame clones, and not every one. The sample shows approximately 260,000 clones, 89% of them seen only once. Specimen: peripheral blood. The source is a woman aged 40 to 50 who had recovered from COVID-19.

The gene calls are TRBV7-9 and TRBJ2-5; tentative D call: TRBD2 (5 bases). V shed 5 bases and J shed 5 bases, with 24 bases lying between them. The CDR3 totals 17 residues. Germline CDR1 reads SEHNR; CDR2 reads FQNEAQ (reference sequence). This CDR3 is CASSPPPRETVKETQYF. CDR3 sequence (DNA): TGTGCCAGCAGCCCGCCGCCCCGGGAAACAGTAAAGGAGACCCAGTACTTC.

V is TRBV14 and J is TRBJ1-4; 12 nucleotides agree with TRBD1. The CDR3 is 17 amino acids. V lost 5 bases and J lost 7; bases outside the gene matches: 11. Germline assignment: CDR1 SGHDN and CDR2 FVKESK. The CDR3 bases are TGTGCCAGCAGCAAGGGACAGGGGGCAAACCTTCGTGAAAAACTGTTTTTT. It encodes CASSKGQGANLREKLFF.

The chain couples TRBV7-9 to TRBJ2-1, with 10 bases lining up with TRBD2. Germline CDR1 SEHNR, CDR2 FQNEAQ (reference sequence). J was trimmed by 8 bases and V by 5 bases; bases with no gene match: 9. The CDR3 consists of 15 residues. The CDR3 region has the DNA TGTGCCAGCAGCCTGGCAAGCGGGGGGGCGCATGAGCAGTTCTTC. Translation gives CASSLASGGAHEQFF.

The chain couples TRBV19 to TRBJ1-5, with no clear D. Trimming took 6 bases from V and 4 from J, leaving 10 bases between them. The CDR3 is 13 residues long. CDR1 is LNHDA and CDR2 is SQIVND in the germline V gene (reference sequence). CDR3 protein: CASRLGPNQPQHF. In DNA, the CDR3 is TGTGCCAGTAGACTAGGTCCAAATCAGCCCCAGCATTTT.

The chain uses TRBV6-5 and TRBJ1-4; 7 nucleotides align to TRBD1. The CDR3 contains 15 residues. V trimming: 6 bases; J trimming: 0 bases; junction bases outside the gene matches: 4. From germline, CDR1 is MNHEY and CDR2 SVGAGI. As DNA, the CDR3 is TGTGCCAGCAGCGATACAGGGGCAACTAATGAAAAACTGTTTTTT. Translating gives CASSDTGATNEKLFF.

This chain connects TRBV29-1 to TRBJ2-1, with D possibly being TRBD2 (5 bases). The CDR3 is 13 residues long. Germline-derived CDR1 and CDR2 are SQVTM and ANQGSEA. The germline V and J ends were trimmed by 4 bases and 10 bases, with 17 bases remaining between them. The CDR3 region is CSVGADSSWEQFF. CDR3 in DNA: TGCAGCGTTGGCGCCGACTCTAGCTGGGAGCAGTTCTTC.

The genes are TRBV6-1 and TRBJ2-5, with TRBD2 identical over 12 bases. The CDR3 is made up of 16 amino acids. Germline values: CDR1 MNHNS, CDR2 SASEGT. V gave up 2 bases and J gave up 5 bases; unmatched junction bases: 6. In DNA form, the CDR3 reads TGTGCCAGCAGTGAACACCTAGCGGGGGGGCACGAGACCCAGTACTTC. It specifies CASSEHLAGGHETQYF.

The chain links TRBV14 to TRBJ1-6; D is unresolved. This CDR3 has 15 amino acids. The V and J ends lost 3 bases and 7 bases respectively, with 13 bases between them. The V gene's germline CDR1 is SGHDN and CDR2 FVKESK. CDR3 DNA: TGTGCCAGCAGCCAGCTTAGACAATCGAATTCACCCCTCCACTTT. This codes for CASSQLRQSNSPLHF.

The chain couples TRBV7-9 to TRBJ2-3; a possible D gene is TRBD1 (6 bases). This CDR3 spans 16 amino acids. V lost 4 bases, J lost 0 bases, and 14 bases lay in between. Germline lookup yields CDR1 SEHNR and CDR2 FQNEAQ (reference sequence). Here the CDR3 DNA reads TGTGCCAGCAGCTCTTGGACAGCTCCTAGCACAGATACGCAGTATTTT. Protein product: CASSSWTAPSTDTQYF.

The rearrangement links TRBV4-3 to TRBJ1-3; D is possibly TRBD1 (6 bases). Trimming took off 1 base at V and 3 bases at J, with 7 bases between the two ends. Germline V lookup: CDR1 LGHNA, CDR2 YSLEER. This CDR3 comprises 14 residues. The CDR3 reads CASSQGTVGNTIYF. The CDR3 nucleotides read TGCGCCAGCAGCCAAGGGACAGTTGGAAACACCATATATTTT.

The V call is TRBV19, the J call TRBJ1-1, with 7 nucleotides matching TRBD1. Germline loops: CDR1 LNHDA, CDR2 SQIVND (reference sequence). This CDR3 spans 9 amino acids. CDR3 amino acids: CAAGTVAFF. As DNA, the CDR3 is TGTGCTGCGGGGACAGTTGCTTTCTTT.

The V and J genes are TRBV19 and TRBJ2-5; TRBD2 aligns across 15 bases. Trimming at V came to 5 bases and at J to 7 bases, leaving 11 bases not matched to a gene. CDR3 length: 17 amino acids. Germline lookup yields CDR1 LNHDA and CDR2 SQIVND (reference sequence). The CDR3 DNA reads TGTGCCAGTAGTCGGACTAGCGGGGGGGCTCGGCCAGCGACCCAGTACTTC. It is translated as CASSRTSGGARPATQYF.

The V and J genes are TRBV3-1 (or the pseudogene TRBV3-2) and TRBJ2-5; D is perhaps TRBD1 (7 bases). The CDR3 loop spans 15 amino acids. The ends were cut back, 1 base at V and 2 bases at J, with 11 bases in the middle. Per germline, CDR1 LGHDT and CDR2 YNNKEL (reference sequence). The CDR3 region is CASSQGRGDQETQYF. The DNA of the CDR3 is TGTGCCAGCAGCCAAGGCAGGGGGGATCAAGAGACCCAGTACTTC.

J is TRBJ2-2 and V is TRBV3-1 (or the pseudogene TRBV3-2); 9 bases are shared with TRBD2. Per the germline V gene, CDR1 is LGHDT and CDR2 is YNNKEL (reference sequence). J lost 5 bases, V lost 6 bases, and 10 bases had no gene match. The CDR3 sequence is 16 residues long. CDR3 nucleotide sequence: TGTGCCAGCAGGCCACTAGCGGGCCGACGAACCGGGGAGCTGTTTTTT. This translates into CASRPLAGRRTGELFF.

This rearrangement joins TRBV4-2 to TRBJ2-3; the match to TRBD2 covers 7 bases. V trimming: 1 base; J trimming: 0 bases; junction bases outside the gene matches: 4. Germline V gives CDR1 LGHNA, CDR2 YNFKEQ. This CDR3 is built from 16 residues. The CDR3 bases are TGTGCCAGCAGCCAAGGGTACGGGGGGAGCACAGATACGCAGTATTTT. It translates to CASSQGYGGSTDTQYF.

The chain uses TRBV24-1 and TRBJ2-7; D might be TRBD1 (5 bases). CDR3 length equals 16 residues. With 0 bases removed from V and 5 bases from J, the gap between germline ends came to 16 bases. Germline V lookup: CDR1 KGHDR, CDR2 SFDVKD. The DNA for the CDR3 is TGTGCCACCAGTGATTTGTTGGTTCCAGGGAAAAACGAGCAGTACGTC. This translates into CATSDLLVPGKNEQYV.

This chain uses TRBV19 with TRBJ1-6; D is unclear. The CDR3 runs to 16 residues. Germline V gene data show CDR1 as LNHDA and CDR2 as SQIVND (reference sequence). Trimming pared 2 bases from V and 7 bases from J, leaving 15 bases between. CDR3 coding DNA: TGTGCCAGTAGTATAATTCCGGGATCAAAGAATTCACCCCTCCACTTT. As protein: CASSIIPGSKNSPLHF.

V is TRBV6-4 and J is TRBJ2-3, with D possibly matching TRBD1 (5 bases). Germline CDR1 is MRHNA and CDR2 is SNTAGT. Trimming stripped 0 bases from V and 4 bases from J, with 8 bases between. This CDR3 spans 14 amino acids. CDR3 coding DNA: TGTGCCAGCAGTGACTCCAGGGTTGCAGATACGCAGTATTTT. It codes for CASSDSRVADTQYF.

V and J are TRBV5-4 and TRBJ2-5; 8 nucleotides align to TRBD2. The germline CDR1 and CDR2 sequences are SGHNT and YYREEE (reference sequence). Trimming took 2 bases from V and 2 from J; bases not matched to a gene: 2. The CDR3 extends over 14 amino acids. This CDR3 is CASSLTGGQETQYF. The CDR3 DNA is TGTGCCAGCAGCTTAACGGGGGGGCAAGAGACCCAGTACTTC. The complete variable domain, with remaining parts taken from reference TRBV5-4 and TRBJ2-5, reads ETGVTQSPTHLIKTRGQQVTLRCSSQSGHNTVSWYQQALGQGPQFIFQYYREEENGRGNFPPRFSGLQFPNYSSELNVNALELDDSALYLCASSLTGGQETQYFGPGTRLLVL.

The V and J genes are TRBV10-3 and TRBJ2-5; 10 nucleotides agree with TRBD2. This CDR3 is 17 amino acids long. V lost 6 bases to trimming and J lost 2 bases; unmatched junction nucleotides: 12. Germline CDR1 ENHRY, CDR2 SYGVKD. Here the CDR3 DNA reads TGTGCCATCAGCTCCACCCGACTAGCGGGTAAACAAGAGACCCAGTACTTC. This codes for CAISSTRLAGKQETQYF.

The chain couples TRBV7-8 to TRBJ1-3; 7 positions match TRBD1. V lost 5 bases and J lost 4; bases outside the gene matches: 14. CDR3 length equals 17 residues. CDR1 and CDR2 from the germline V gene are SGHVS and FQNEAQ. The CDR3 DNA is TGTGCCAGCAGCCCAAAGACATACCCGGGACAGGGAAACACCATATATTTT. Its translation is CASSPKTYPGQGNTIYF.